Listed here is a single T cell receptor (beta chain). The sample has other DNA sequences that encode this CDR3 too. This record comes from a study of shared clonotypes between healthy human individuals. Generated by immunoSEQ multiplex PCR, the TCRdb table keeps only in-frame clones and is missing some. The sample lists roughly 2.5 million clones, over 85% occurring once. After removal of 5 bases from V and 6 bases from J, the junction contained 4 bases not matched to a gene. Looked up from germline, CDR1 is SGHTA and CDR2 is FQGNSA. The CDR3 sequence is 12 residues long. The sequence derives from a man between 18 and 29 years old in good health. The source material was naive CD4+ T cells sorted from blood. Described subset: CD45RA+ positively selected. The chain joins TRBV7-2 to TRBJ2-7, with 7 bases aligning to TRBD1. The CDR3 DNA reads TGTGCCAGCAGCCCTCGGACAGGCGAGCAGTACTTC. It is translated as CASSPRTGEQYF.